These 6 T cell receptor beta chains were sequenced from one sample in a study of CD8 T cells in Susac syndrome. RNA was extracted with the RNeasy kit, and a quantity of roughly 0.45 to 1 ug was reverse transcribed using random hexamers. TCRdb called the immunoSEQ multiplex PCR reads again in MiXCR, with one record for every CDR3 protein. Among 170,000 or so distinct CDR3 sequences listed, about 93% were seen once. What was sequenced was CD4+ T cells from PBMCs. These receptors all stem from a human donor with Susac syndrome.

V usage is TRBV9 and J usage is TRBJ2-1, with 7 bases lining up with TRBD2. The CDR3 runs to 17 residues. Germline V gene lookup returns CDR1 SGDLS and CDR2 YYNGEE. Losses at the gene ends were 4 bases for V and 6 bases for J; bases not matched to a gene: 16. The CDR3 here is CASSPTPSGTTINEQFF. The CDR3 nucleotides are TGTGCCAGCAGCCCGACCCCCTCCGGGACTACCATCAATGAGCAGTTCTTC.

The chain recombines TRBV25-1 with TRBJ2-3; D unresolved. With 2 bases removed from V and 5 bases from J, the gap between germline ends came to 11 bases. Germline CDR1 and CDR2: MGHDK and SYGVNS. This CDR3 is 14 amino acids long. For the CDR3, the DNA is TGTGCCAGCAGTGAAGCGGCAGCCGGAGATACGCAGTATTTT. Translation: CASSEAAAGDTQYF.

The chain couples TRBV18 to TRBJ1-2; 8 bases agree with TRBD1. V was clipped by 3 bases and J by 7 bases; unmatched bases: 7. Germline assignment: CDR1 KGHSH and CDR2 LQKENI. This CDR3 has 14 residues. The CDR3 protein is CASSPGQGLTGYTF. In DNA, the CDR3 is TGTGCCAGCTCACCCGGACAGGGACTTACTGGCTACACCTTC.

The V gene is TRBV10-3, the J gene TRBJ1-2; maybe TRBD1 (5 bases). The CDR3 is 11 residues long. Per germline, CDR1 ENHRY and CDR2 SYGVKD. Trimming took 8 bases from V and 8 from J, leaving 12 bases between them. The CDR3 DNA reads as TGTGCCATCGGGAGTGGGGACGGCTACACCTTC. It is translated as CAIGSGDGYTF.

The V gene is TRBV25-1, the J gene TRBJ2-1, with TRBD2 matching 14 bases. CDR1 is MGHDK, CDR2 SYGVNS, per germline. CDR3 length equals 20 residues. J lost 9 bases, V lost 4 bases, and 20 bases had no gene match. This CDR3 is CASSAPSGTSGSRDAGEQFF. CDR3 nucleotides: TGTGCCAGCAGTGCTCCCTCTGGGACTAGCGGGAGTAGGGATGCTGGTGAGCAGTTCTTC.

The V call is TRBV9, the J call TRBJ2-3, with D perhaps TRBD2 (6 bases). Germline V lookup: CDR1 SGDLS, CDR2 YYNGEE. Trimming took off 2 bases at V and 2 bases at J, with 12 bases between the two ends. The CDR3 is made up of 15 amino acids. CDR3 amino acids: CASSVSGVSTDTQYF. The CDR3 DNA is TGTGCCAGCAGCGTCTCGGGGGTCTCCACAGATACGCAGTATTTT.